What follows describes a single TCR beta chain. The record originates from a study of radiotherapy plus CTLA-4 blockade in lung cancer. The method was immunoSEQ multiplex PCR; TCRdb's version includes in-frame clones alone and lacks a portion of them. The profile covers about 38,000 clones, with 80% to 90% appearing a single time and about 22% taken by the ten largest. The V and J ends lost 5 bases and 1 base, in that order; junction bases with no gene match: 4. The CDR3 has 15 amino acids. Germline V gene sequence: CDR1 LNHDA, CDR2 SQIVND (reference sequence). This receptor was obtained from a human donor with non-small cell lung cancer whose response to radiotherapy plus ipilimumab could not be evaluated. The chain couples TRBV19 to TRBJ2-1; 8 bases agree with TRBD2. This material consisted of peripheral blood, taken from a patient treated with radiotherapy plus ipilimumab. CDR3 nucleotide sequence: TGTGCCAGTAGTGCCGGGACTAGGTCCTACAATGAGCAGTTCTTC. This translates into CASSAGTRSYNEQFF.